This TCR beta chain emerged from a study of CD4 T cells in relation to SARS-CoV-2 and coronaviruses. The table came from immunoSEQ multiplex PCR; TCRdb's copy has only in-frame clones and leaves some out. Of about 22,000 clones listed, about three quarters are singletons. Points on this clone: Its antigen is still unknown. The germline gene is not matched at one end of the junction; a read error may be the cause.

The CDR3 runs to 12 residues. Germline V gene sequence: CDR1 SNHLY, CDR2 FYNNEI. CD4+ T cells from unexposed donors were obtained before the COVID-19 pandemic (2011-2018). After roughly ten days of culture, CD4+ T cells were isolated. Findings and limits, study-wide: No crossreactivity against non-spike viral proteins was tested here. About 65% of donors had memory CD4+ clonotypes crossrecognizing SARS-CoV-2 and common cold coronavirus spike.

The source material was CD4+ T cells from PBMCs, cultured in vitro. The source is a human donor in good health. The chain joins TRBV2 to TRBJ2-2; D is perhaps TRBD1 (6 bases). CDR3 sequence reads: CARRGNTGELFF. DNA for the CDR3: TGTGCCCGCAGGGGTAACACCGGGGAGCTGTTTTTT.